Shown below are 31 T cell receptor beta chains from a single sample sequenced in a study of cytomegalovirus exposure and HLA in healthy donors. The PCR employed 60 Vbeta primers together with 13 Jbeta primers. Repertoires were generated with immunoSEQ multiplex PCR, while TCRdb's copy carries only in-frame clones and drops some. The sample lists about 150,000 clones, roughly 80% occurring once. The sample taken for sequencing was PBMCs. These receptors came from a woman aged 35 to 49 in good health and CMV-seropositive.

The chain carries TRBV13 and TRBJ2-7; a possible D gene is TRBD2 (6 bases). The V gene's germline CDR1 is PRHDT and CDR2 FYEKMQ (reference sequence). Trimming removed 5 bases at V and 0 bases at J, with 11 bases between. The CDR3 contains 14 residues. CDR3 loop: CASSPRGTSYEQYF. As DNA, the CDR3 is TGTGCCAGCAGCCCCCGGGGGACCTCCTACGAGCAGTACTTC.

Only a few counts were recorded for this clone. The chain couples TRBV7-9 to TRBJ2-5; 7 bases are a match to TRBD1. The J call may be in error: the DNA end matches TRBJ2-7 better. Germline V gene data show CDR1 as SEHNR and CDR2 as FQNEAQ (reference sequence). This CDR3 is built from 15 residues. CDR3 DNA: TGTGCCAGCAGCTTCAGGGGGTCAAGCTCCTACGAGCAGTACTTC. Translating gives CASSFRGSSSYEQYF.

Comments on this clone: The same CDR3 also results from other DNA sequences found in this sample. This rearrangement joins TRBV15 to TRBJ2-5; D uncertain. The CDR3 runs to 13 residues. V was pared by 0 bases and J by 4 bases, with 6 bases between. CDR1 is LNHNV, CDR2 YYDKDF, per germline (reference sequence). In DNA, the CDR3 is TGTGCCACCAGCAGAGACCCTCGAGAGACCCAGTACTTC. Protein: CATSRDPRETQYF.

This clone was picked up a small number of times. The rearrangement joins TRBV6-1 to TRBJ2-1; 8 nucleotides line up with TRBD2. In germline, CDR1 is MNHNS, CDR2 SASEGT. V lost 6 bases, J lost 7 bases, and 8 bases stayed unmatched. The CDR3 runs 14 residues. The CDR3 DNA sequence: TGTGCCAGCAGGTCCGGCGGGAGGTTAAATGAGCAGTTCTTC. This encodes CASRSGGRLNEQFF.

The gene calls are TRBV5-1 and TRBJ2-3; D is uncertain. V shed 5 bases and J shed 0 bases, with 19 bases lying between them. CDR1 and CDR2 from the germline V gene are SGHRS and YFSETQ. This CDR3 is 17 amino acids long. CDR3 sequence (DNA): TGCGCCAGCAGGATGATACTTGAACGTTTTAGCACAGATACGCAGTATTTT. It yields the protein CASRMILERFSTDTQYF.

The chain links TRBV19 to TRBJ2-1; TRBD2 aligns across 13 bases. The CDR3 loop spans 18 amino acids. Per the germline V gene, CDR1 is LNHDA and CDR2 is SQIVND (reference sequence). The trim removed 4 bases at V and 5 bases at J, leaving 11 bases unmatched. Written as DNA, the CDR3 is TGTGCCAGTAGTACTAGGACTAGCGGGGGAGGGGAACACAATGAGCAGTTCTTC. The encoded protein is CASSTRTSGGGEHNEQFF.

The chain combines TRBV5-6 with TRBJ1-2; 8 bases agree with TRBD1. The CDR3 runs to 16 residues. V shed 4 bases and J 0 bases; nucleotides not matched to a gene: 8. Germline V lookup: CDR1 SGHDT, CDR2 YYEEEE. The CDR3 DNA follows: TGTGCCAGCAGCGGCGTGACAGGGGAAGCTAACTATGGCTACACCTTC. Its translation: CASSGVTGEANYGYTF.

This clone showed up just once. The V gene is TRBV5-1, the J gene TRBJ2-1, with TRBD2 identical over 12 bases. CDR3 length: 14 residues. V was pared by 5 bases and J by 8 bases, with 5 bases of the junction left unmatched. The V gene's germline CDR1 is SGHRS and CDR2 YFSETQ. CDR3 loop: CASRGTSGYDEQFF. In DNA, the CDR3 is TGCGCCAGCAGGGGGACTAGCGGGTACGATGAGCAGTTCTTC.

The chain couples TRBV28 to TRBJ2-5, with 8 bases lining up with TRBD1. CDR3 length: 13 amino acids. Trimming took 6 bases from V and 5 from J; bases not matched to a gene: 5. Germline-derived CDR1 and CDR2 are MDHEN and SYDVKM. The CDR3 DNA reads as TGTGCCAGCAGCGCGACAGGGGTCGAGACCCAGTACTTC. Translating gives CASSATGVETQYF.

The chain is built from TRBV7-2 and TRBJ2-3; 11 bases are a match to TRBD2. Germline values: CDR1 SGHTA, CDR2 FQGNSA. This CDR3 spans 16 amino acids. J lost 2 bases, V lost 7 bases, and 8 bases had no gene match. CDR3 residues: CASTYVAGGATDTQYF. CDR3 DNA: TGTGCCAGCACCTATGTAGCGGGAGGGGCCACAGATACGCAGTATTTT.

This clone appeared once. J is TRBJ1-2 and V is TRBV21-1. TRBV21-1 is given as a pseudogene. The CDR3 sequence is 11 residues long. The CDR3 region is CASPRRCGYTF. In DNA, the CDR3 is TGTGCGAGCCCGCGTCGGTGTGGCTACACCTTC.

The V call is TRBV27, the J call TRBJ2-5, with D perhaps matching TRBD2 (5 bases). Judging by the DNA end, TRBJ2-7 fits better; the J call may be wrong. Per germline, CDR1 MNHEY and CDR2 SMNVEV (reference sequence). This CDR3 is built from 16 residues. CDR3 bases: TGTGCCAGCAGTTCCTCGCCCGGAGCGGTCTCCTACGAGCAGTACTTC. It encodes CASSSSPGAVSYEQYF.

In its sample, this clone was seen once. The chain links TRBV6-6 to TRBJ1-6, with D unresolved. This CDR3 has 14 residues. V was shortened by 4 bases and J by 5 bases, with 9 bases between the two germline ends. The germline CDR1 and CDR2 sequences are MNHNY and SVGAGI (reference sequence). CDR3 sequence reads: CASSSGNNNSPLHF. DNA for the CDR3: TGTGCCAGCAGTTCGGGGAATAATAATTCACCCCTCCACTTT.

The rearrangement uses TRBV27 and TRBJ2-7; 11 bases match TRBD1. There are 15 residues in the CDR3. J was trimmed by 7 bases and V by 2 bases; bases with no gene match: 7. The germline V gene encodes CDR1 MNHEY and CDR2 SMNVEV (reference sequence). CDR3 residues: CASSLGTGGGGEQYF. The CDR3 DNA is TGTGCCAGCAGTTTAGGGACAGGGGGAGGGGGTGAGCAGTACTTC.

The rearrangement joins TRBV5-6 to TRBJ2-7; D is unclear. V shed 4 bases and J shed 0 bases, with 11 bases lying between them. CDR1 and CDR2 (germline): SGHDT, YYEEEE. This CDR3 region has 14 residues. The CDR3 nucleotides read TGTGCCAGCAGCCGCGACACAAGCTCCTACGAGCAGTACTTC. Residues: CASSRDTSSYEQYF.

The chain is built from TRBV27 and TRBJ2-5; 7 bases map to TRBD1. Per germline, CDR1 MNHEY and CDR2 SMNVEV (reference sequence). V gave up 7 bases and J gave up 2 bases; unmatched junction bases: 7. The CDR3 covers 14 residues. The CDR3 is CASNPGTDQETQYF. DNA for the CDR3: TGTGCCAGCAACCCCGGGACAGATCAAGAGACCCAGTACTTC.

The chain links TRBV14 to TRBJ2-7; D may be TRBD1 (5 bases). CDR3 length: 16 residues. Germline CDR1 reads SGHDN; CDR2 reads FVKESK. V was cut by 2 bases and J by 0 bases, with 14 bases left in between. The CDR3 sequence: CASSQRQFLSSYEQYF. In DNA form, the CDR3 reads TGTGCCAGCAGCCAAAGACAGTTCCTGAGCTCCTACGAGCAGTACTTC.

The chain couples TRBV5-1 to TRBJ1-1; D ambiguous. Trimming left V 2 bases short and J 3 bases short, with 11 bases between. This CDR3 is built from 14 residues. CDR1 and CDR2 (germline): SGHRS, YFSETQ. The CDR3 region is CASSFFKLDTEAFF. The CDR3 DNA is TGCGCCAGCAGCTTTTTCAAATTAGACACTGAAGCTTTCTTT. Combining the CDR3 with reference TRBV5-1 and TRBJ1-1 gives the whole variable domain KAGVTQTPRYLIKTRGQQVTLSCSPISGHRSVSWYQQTPGQGLQFLFEYFSETQRNKGNFPGRFSGRQFSNSRSEMNVSTLELGDSALYLCASSFFKLDTEAFFGQGTRLTVV.

The chain joins TRBV25-1 to TRBJ1-5; TRBD1 matches at 10 bases. The CDR3 has 15 residues. Per the germline V gene, CDR1 is MGHDK and CDR2 is SYGVNS. J gave up 3 bases and V 8 bases, and 7 bases lay outside the gene matches. CDR3 amino acids: CASVRDRGINQPQHF. DNA for the CDR3: TGTGCCAGCGTCCGGGACAGGGGTATCAATCAGCCCCAGCATTTT.

The J gene is TRBJ1-1, the V gene TRBV1. TRBV1 is an annotated pseudogene. This CDR3 region has 16 residues. CDR3 sequence: CTSSQPVLKLNTEAFF. The CDR3 nucleotides are TGCACCAGCAGCCAACCCGTCCTAAAATTGAACACTGAAGCTTTCTTT.

With respect to this clone: At one end, the junction sequence differs from germline, possibly due to a read error. CDR3 DNA: TGCGCCAGCAGCCAGACTAGCGGGTCATACACTAGCAATGAGCAGCTCTTC. It codes for CASSQTSGSYTSNEQLF. The V call is TRBV5-1, the J call TRBJ2-1; 10 nucleotides match TRBD2. This CDR3 spans 17 amino acids. Germline V CDR1 and CDR2: SGHRS, YFSETQ.

The rearrangement joins TRBV28 to TRBJ1-1; D not certain. The V end lost 3 bases, the J end lost 9 bases, and 20 bases lay between the germline ends. This CDR3 region has 15 residues. CDR1 and CDR2 from the germline V gene are MDHEN and SYDVKM. The CDR3 is CASSLAQPRVVKAFF. In DNA form, the CDR3 reads TGTGCCAGCAGTTTGGCTCAGCCCCGGGTAGTTAAAGCTTTCTTT.

The count of this clone is one. The chain links TRBV30 to TRBJ1-3; 9 bases match TRBD1. The CDR3 extends over 14 amino acids. J gave up 3 bases and V 5 bases, and 5 bases lay outside the gene matches. Germline lookup yields CDR1 GTSNPN and CDR2 SVGIG (reference sequence). CDR3 protein: CAWGTGNLGNTIYF. CDR3 in DNA: TGTGCCTGGGGGACAGGGAACCTTGGAAACACCATATATTTT.

The rearrangement links TRBV28 to TRBJ2-3; TRBD2 matches at 14 bases. V lost 8 bases to trimming and J lost 5 bases; unmatched junction nucleotides: 0. CDR1 and CDR2 from the germline V gene are MDHEN and SYDVKM. This CDR3 has 13 residues. CDR3 in DNA: TGTGCCAGCGGACTAGCGGGAGGAGATACGCAGTATTTT. This gives the protein CASGLAGGDTQYF.

J is TRBJ1-3 and V is TRBV6-5, with D possibly matching TRBD1 (6 bases). The CDR3 contains 14 residues. Trimming stripped 6 bases from V and 3 bases from J, with 12 bases between. Germline CDR1 and CDR2: MNHEY and SVGAGI. As DNA, the CDR3 is TGTGCCAGCAGCCAGGGACAAGATGGAAACACCATATATTTT. Translated, it gives CASSQGQDGNTIYF.

This rearrangement joins TRBV18 to TRBJ2-7, with D unresolved. This CDR3 is 12 amino acids long. CDR1 and CDR2 from the germline V gene are KGHSH and LQKENI. V was trimmed by 3 bases and J by 0 bases, leaving 3 bases between them. The CDR3 sequence: CASSPRSYEQYF. The CDR3 nucleotides are TGTGCCAGCTCACCCCGCTCCTACGAGCAGTACTTC.

This chain links TRBV5-4 with TRBJ2-3; perhaps TRBD1 as D (5 bases). Germline CDR1 is SGHNT and CDR2 is YYREEE (reference sequence). Trimming stripped 2 bases from V and 3 bases from J, with 13 bases between. The CDR3 consists of 15 residues. The DNA of the CDR3 is TGTGCCAGCAGCTTCGGATCCAGGGCGACAGATACGCAGTATTTT. Translation: CASSFGSRATDTQYF.

CDR3 DNA: TGTGCCAGCAGTCGGGACAGGGGAGTAGTGAACACTGAAGCTTTCTTT. This translates into CASSRDRGVVNTEAFF. The chain links TRBV2 to TRBJ1-1; 10 bases match TRBD1. The CDR3 covers 16 residues. The V and J ends lost 5 bases and 0 bases, in that order; junction bases with no gene match: 6. CDR1 and CDR2 from the germline V gene are SNHLY and FYNNEI.

V usage is TRBV25-1 and J usage is TRBJ2-6; 7 positions agree with TRBD2. Losses at the gene ends were 5 bases for V and 2 bases for J; bases not matched to a gene: 9. CDR1 is MGHDK and CDR2 is SYGVNS in the germline V gene. The CDR3 runs to 17 residues. The CDR3 nucleotides read TGTGCCAGCAGTTCCGGGACTACTTCCACTGGGGCCAACGTCCTGACTTTC. This codes for CASSSGTTSTGANVLTF.

This clone was counted once. V is TRBV5-8 and J is TRBJ2-2; 7 bases line up with TRBD1. V shed 2 bases, J shed 0 bases, and the junction held 4 bases outside the gene matches. The CDR3 length is 16 residues. Germline CDR1 reads SGHTS; CDR2 reads YDEGEE. This chain's CDR3 is CASSFPGTANTGELFF. The CDR3 nucleotides are TGTGCCAGCAGCTTCCCCGGGACAGCGAACACCGGGGAGCTGTTTTTT.

The V call is TRBV11-3, the J call TRBJ2-3, with 7 bases lining up with TRBD1. The CDR3 runs to 16 residues. Trimming removed 5 bases from V and 4 bases from J; junction bases left unmatched: 12. Germline values: CDR1 SGHNT, CDR2 YENEEA. CDR3 bases: TGTGCCAGCAGCACCTCCCAGACAGGGCACCCAGATACGCAGTATTTT. This encodes CASSTSQTGHPDTQYF.